A selection of T cell receptor beta chains follows, all from one sample in a study of T cell responses to AZD1222 COVID-19 vaccine. The assay was immunoSEQ multiplex PCR, and TCRdb's table has in-frame clones only and misses some. The table lists about 140,000 clones, about 90% of them singletons. The sequences come from peripheral blood, collected on day 0 of AZD1222 vaccination. These receptors were collected from an adult in good health. Both conserved end residues are part of each CDR3. D genes are given only for firm matches. Expanded clones are given a class, and other clones once, few, many or no size at all.

clone size: NA
J gene: TRBJ2-1
D gene: NA
V gene: TRBV5-1
CDR3 DNA: TGCGCCAGCAGCTTGGTTTCTACCTACAATGAGCAGTTCTTC
CDR3 protein: CASSLVSTYNEQFF

clone size: NA
J gene: TRBJ2-3
D gene: NA
V gene: TRBV4-1
CDR3 DNA: TGCGCCAGCAGCCAAGAAGGCTCTAGCACAGATACGCAGTATTTT
CDR3 protein: CASSQEGSSTDTQYF

clone size: NA
J gene: TRBJ1-2
D gene: TRBD1
V gene: TRBV3-1/TRBV3-2
CDR3 DNA: TGTGCCAGCAGCCAAGATAGGGGACAGAGCTATGGCTACACCTTC
CDR3 protein: CASSQDRGQSYGYTF

clone size: NA
J gene: TRBJ1-6
D gene: NA
V gene: TRBV7-8
CDR3 DNA: TGTGCCAGCAGCTTTTTCGGGAGCTCCTATAATTCACCCCTCCACTTT
CDR3 protein: CASSFFGSSYNSPLHF

clone size: NA
J gene: TRBJ1-3
D gene: TRBD1
V gene: TRBV19
CDR3 DNA: TGTGCCTCTCGGACAGGGGTGACCTCTGGAAACACCATATATTTT
CDR3 protein: CASRTGVTSGNTIYF

clone size: NA
J gene: TRBJ1-5
D gene: TRBD1
V gene: TRBV19
CDR3 DNA: TGTGCCAGTAGTATTCCCGCCGTGGACAGGAGTCCGGCTAATCAGCCCCAGCATTTT
CDR3 protein: CASSIPAVDRSPANQPQHF

clone size: NA
J gene: TRBJ2-3
D gene: NA
V gene: TRBV4-2
CDR3 DNA: TGTGCCAGCAGCCTCATTAATAGGGGGACATCAGATACGCAGTATTTT
CDR3 protein: CASSLINRGTSDTQYF

clone size: NA
J gene: TRBJ2-1
D gene: TRBD2
V gene: TRBV7-9
CDR3 DNA: TGTGCCAGCAGCTTATCCGGGACTACCCGAGAGCAGTTCTTC
CDR3 protein: CASSLSGTTREQFF

clone size: few
J gene: TRBJ2-1
D gene: NA
V gene: TRBV4-3
CDR3 DNA: TGCGCCAGCAGCCAAGATTCCGCCCCCGGTGGGTACAATGAGCAGTTCTTC
CDR3 protein: CASSQDSAPGGYNEQFF

clone size: NA
J gene: TRBJ1-2
D gene: NA
V gene: TRBV6-2/TRBV6-3
CDR3 DNA: TGTGCCAGCAGTTCACGGCAGGCGCCCTCCCTTAACTATGGCTACACCTTC
CDR3 protein: CASSSRQAPSLNYGYTF

clone size: NA
J gene: TRBJ2-7
D gene: NA
V gene: TRBV6-5
CDR3 DNA: TGTGCCAGCAGACAGGGAAAGGGATACGAGCAGTACTTC
CDR3 protein: CASRQGKGYEQYF

clone size: once
J gene: TRBJ2-1
D gene: NA
V gene: TRBV5-1
CDR3 DNA: TGCGCCAGCAGCTTGGAGGCGGGTTACAATGAGCAGTTCTTC
CDR3 protein: CASSLEAGYNEQFF

clone size: NA
J gene: TRBJ1-5
D gene: NA
V gene: TRBV7-6
CDR3 DNA: TGTGCCAGCAGCTTACGCCCCCCGGCGGAAAATCAGCCCCAGCATTTT
CDR3 protein: CASSLRPPAENQPQHF

clone size: NA
J gene: TRBJ2-1
D gene: NA
V gene: TRBV3-1/TRBV3-2
CDR3 DNA: TGTGCCAGCAGCCAAGTTCCCCGGGGATTTGAGCAGTTCTTC
CDR3 protein: CASSQVPRGFEQFF

clone size: once
J gene: TRBJ1-1
D gene: NA
V gene: TRBV2
CDR3 DNA: TGTGCCAGCAGGTTGGCGGGGTTCGAAGCTTTCTTT
CDR3 protein: CASRLAGFEAFF

clone size: few
J gene: TRBJ2-6
D gene: NA
V gene: TRBV9
CDR3 DNA: TGTGCCAGCAGCGTTCCGACTCTGTCTGGGGCCAACGTCCTGACTTTC
CDR3 protein: CASSVPTLSGANVLTF

clone size: NA
J gene: TRBJ2-3
D gene: TRBD2
V gene: TRBV5-4
CDR3 DNA: TGTGCCAGCAGCACCGGGAGTCTAGCGGGAGGGACAGATACGCAGTATTTT
CDR3 protein: CASSTGSLAGGTDTQYF

clone size: NA
J gene: TRBJ1-5
D gene: NA
V gene: TRBV28
CDR3 DNA: TGTGCCAGCAGTTCACTCCGGGGGCAGCCCCAGCATTTT
CDR3 protein: CASSSLRGQPQHF

clone size: NA
J gene: TRBJ1-1
D gene: TRBD1
V gene: TRBV7-2
CDR3 DNA: TGTGCCAGCAGCTACCGGACAGGGGGCACTGAAGCTTTCTTT
CDR3 protein: CASSYRTGGTEAFF

clone size: NA
J gene: TRBJ2-3
D gene: TRBD2
V gene: TRBV7-2
CDR3 DNA: TGTGCCAGCAGCGGTATCCGGGGGGGCATTCGTACAGATACGCAGTATTTT
CDR3 protein: CASSGIRGGIRTDTQYF

clone size: NA
J gene: TRBJ1-5
D gene: NA
V gene: TRBV10-2
CDR3 DNA: TGCGCCAGCAAGTCAGGGGCTGGTAAGCCCCAGCATTTT
CDR3 protein: CASKSGAGKPQHF

clone size: NA
J gene: TRBJ2-5
D gene: TRBD1
V gene: TRBV15
CDR3 DNA: TGTGCCACCAGCAGAGATCTCGGACCAGGGGGCGTGGAGACCCAGTACTTC
CDR3 protein: CATSRDLGPGGVETQYF

clone size: NA
J gene: TRBJ2-6
D gene: TRBD1
V gene: TRBV7-7
CDR3 DNA: TGTGCCAGCAGCCCGACAGGGATCTCTGGGGCCAACGTCCTGACTTTC
CDR3 protein: CASSPTGISGANVLTF

clone size: once
J gene: TRBJ1-2
D gene: NA
V gene: TRBV29-1
CDR3 DNA: TGCAGCGTTGAAGGAATTTATGGCTACACCTTC
CDR3 protein: CSVEGIYGYTF

clone size: NA
J gene: TRBJ2-2
D gene: NA
V gene: TRBV5-6
CDR3 DNA: TGTGCCAGCAGCTCCGCAGGGGCCGGGGAGCTGTTTTTT
CDR3 protein: CASSSAGAGELFF

clone size: NA
J gene: TRBJ1-2
D gene: NA
V gene: TRBV29-1
CDR3 DNA: TGCAGCGTTCCACAGGGAAATGGCTACACCTTC
CDR3 protein: CSVPQGNGYTF

clone size: NA
J gene: TRBJ1-4
D gene: NA
V gene: TRBV7-9
CDR3 DNA: TGTGCCAGCAGCTTGTTACCCGCAACTAATGAAAAACTGTTTTTT
CDR3 protein: CASSLLPATNEKLFF

clone size: NA
J gene: TRBJ1-3
D gene: NA
V gene: TRBV14
CDR3 DNA: TGTGCCAGCAGCCCCAGGGGAGGGGTCTCTGGAAACACCATATATTTT
CDR3 protein: CASSPRGGVSGNTIYF

clone size: NA
J gene: TRBJ2-7
D gene: NA
V gene: TRBV29-1
CDR3 DNA: TGCAGCGTTGCCTCAGGGAGCTCCTACGAGCAGTACTTC
CDR3 protein: CSVASGSSYEQYF

clone size: NA
J gene: TRBJ2-1
D gene: TRBD2
V gene: TRBV7-9
CDR3 DNA: TGTGCCAGCACCACGCTCGGGGCTAGCGGGGATTACAATGAGCAGTTCTTC
CDR3 protein: CASTTLGASGDYNEQFF

clone size: NA
J gene: TRBJ2-1
D gene: NA
V gene: TRBV27
CDR3 DNA: TGTGCCAGCAGTTACTGGAGGAGGCACAATGAGCAGTTCTTC
CDR3 protein: CASSYWRRHNEQFF

clone size: NA
J gene: TRBJ2-2
D gene: NA
V gene: TRBV7-3
CDR3 DNA: TGTGCCAGCAGCTTAGGGAACACCGGGGAGCTGTTTTTT
CDR3 protein: CASSLGNTGELFF

clone size: NA
J gene: TRBJ2-1
D gene: TRBD1
V gene: TRBV7-8
CDR3 DNA: TGTGCCAGCAGTTTACCCCGGGACAGGCGGAACAATGAGCAGTTCTTC
CDR3 protein: CASSLPRDRRNNEQFF

clone size: NA
J gene: TRBJ1-1
D gene: NA
V gene: TRBV4-3
CDR3 DNA: TGCGCCAGCAGCCAAGCTCGATACACTGAAGCTTTCTTT
CDR3 protein: CASSQARYTEAFF

clone size: NA
J gene: TRBJ1-2
D gene: NA
V gene: TRBV29-1
CDR3 DNA: TGCAGCGCCCTGGGCGGGCATGGCTACACCTTC
CDR3 protein: CSALGGHGYTF

clone size: NA
J gene: TRBJ1-5
D gene: NA
V gene: TRBV5-3
CDR3 DNA: TGTGCCAGAAGCTTGGGGCAGCCCTATCAGCCCCAGCATTTT
CDR3 protein: CARSLGQPYQPQHF

clone size: NA
J gene: TRBJ1-2
D gene: NA
V gene: TRBV18
CDR3 DNA: TGTGCCAGCTCACCAATTCCCCACATTAACTATGGCTACACCTTC
CDR3 protein: CASSPIPHINYGYTF

clone size: NA
J gene: TRBJ2-1
D gene: TRBD2
V gene: TRBV19
CDR3 DNA: TGTGCCAGTAGTATGAGCGGGAGGGTTGGCAATGAGCAGTTCTTC
CDR3 protein: CASSMSGRVGNEQFF

clone size: NA
J gene: TRBJ1-4
D gene: TRBD1
V gene: TRBV19
CDR3 DNA: TGTGCCAGTAGTATTTCGAGGGGGCGAGAAAAACTGTTTTTT
CDR3 protein: CASSISRGREKLFF

clone size: NA
J gene: TRBJ1-5
D gene: NA
V gene: TRBV5-1
CDR3 DNA: TGCGCCAGCAGCTTGGACGGACGGCATCAGCCCCAGCATTTT
CDR3 protein: CASSLDGRHQPQHF

clone size: once
J gene: TRBJ1-1
D gene: TRBD1
V gene: TRBV7-6
CDR3 DNA: TGTGCCAGCAGCCTAGAGGGACAGGGGAACACTGAAGCTTTCTTT
CDR3 protein: CASSLEGQGNTEAFF

clone size: NA
J gene: TRBJ1-5
D gene: NA
V gene: TRBV23-1
CDR3 DNA: TGCGCCAGCAGTCATAGGAATCAGCCCCAGCATTTT
CDR3 protein: CASSHRNQPQHF

clone size: NA
J gene: TRBJ1-1
D gene: TRBD1
V gene: TRBV7-9
CDR3 DNA: TGTGCCAGCAGACTTCCTCGGACAGGGCTGAACACTGAAGCTTTCTTT
CDR3 protein: CASRLPRTGLNTEAFF

clone size: once
J gene: TRBJ1-4
D gene: TRBD1
V gene: TRBV7-6
CDR3 DNA: TGTGCCAGCAGCTTAGGCGGGACAGGCGGCGAAAAACTGTTTTTT
CDR3 protein: CASSLGGTGGEKLFF

clone size: NA
J gene: TRBJ1-1
D gene: NA
V gene: TRBV12-5
CDR3 DNA: TGTGCTAGTGGGCGGAGGAACACTGAAGCTTTCTTT
CDR3 protein: CASGRRNTEAFF

clone size: NA
J gene: TRBJ1-5
D gene: NA
V gene: TRBV6-5
CDR3 DNA: TGTGCCAGCAGATCGGACGTACGAGCAGGTCAGCCCCAGCATTTT
CDR3 protein: CASRSDVRAGQPQHF

clone size: NA
J gene: TRBJ1-1
D gene: NA
V gene: TRBV6-5
CDR3 DNA: TGTGCCAGCAGTCAGGGGTTGGTCACTGAAGCTTTCTTT
CDR3 protein: CASSQGLVTEAFF

clone size: once
J gene: TRBJ2-5
D gene: NA
V gene: TRBV6-5
CDR3 DNA: TGTGCCAGCAGTCATGACCCGTGGGGGACCCAGTACTTC
CDR3 protein: CASSHDPWGTQYF

clone size: NA
J gene: TRBJ2-2
D gene: TRBD1
V gene: TRBV27
CDR3 DNA: TGTGCCAGCAGCGAAAAGACAGGGCTACTCGGGGAGCTGTTTTTT
CDR3 protein: CASSEKTGLLGELFF

clone size: NA
J gene: TRBJ2-2
D gene: NA
V gene: TRBV7-6
CDR3 DNA: TGTGCCAGCAGCCCGACAGCCCTCGGGGGGCATTCCGGGGAGCTGTTTTTT
CDR3 protein: CASSPTALGGHSGELFF

clone size: few
J gene: TRBJ1-1
D gene: NA
V gene: TRBV7-9
CDR3 DNA: TGTGCCAGCAGCCCCATTGGCCCAAGAACTGAAGCTTTCTTT
CDR3 protein: CASSPIGPRTEAFF

clone size: NA
J gene: TRBJ2-1
D gene: TRBD2
V gene: TRBV5-1
CDR3 DNA: TGCGCCAGCAGCGCCCCCGGGACTAGATCTATTGAGCAGTTCTTC
CDR3 protein: CASSAPGTRSIEQFF

clone size: NA
J gene: TRBJ1-5
D gene: NA
V gene: TRBV7-9
CDR3 DNA: TGTGCCAGCAGCTTACAAGGGGATCATGGTAGCAATCAGCCCCAGCATTTT
CDR3 protein: CASSLQGDHGSNQPQHF

clone size: NA
J gene: TRBJ1-5
D gene: NA
V gene: TRBV19
CDR3 DNA: TGTGCCAGTAGTTTCGCGACTGTTGATAGCAATCAGCCCCAGCATTTT
CDR3 protein: CASSFATVDSNQPQHF

clone size: NA
J gene: TRBJ2-3
D gene: NA
V gene: TRBV27
CDR3 DNA: TGTGCCAGCAGTTTATTGTTTGCGGGAGAGGGGGCCGTCACAGATACGCAGTATTTT
CDR3 protein: CASSLLFAGEGAVTDTQYF

clone size: NA
J gene: TRBJ1-2
D gene: NA
V gene: TRBV4-1
CDR3 DNA: TGCGCCAGCAGCCAAGATATCGAAGGGCGGTGGGGCTACACCTTC
CDR3 protein: CASSQDIEGRWGYTF

clone size: NA
J gene: TRBJ1-1
D gene: TRBD1
V gene: TRBV28
CDR3 DNA: TGTGCCAGCAGTCCCCGGACAGGGAGAAGGAACACTGAAGCTTTCTTT
CDR3 protein: CASSPRTGRRNTEAFF